Listed here are 23 T cell receptor beta chains from one sample, sequenced in a study of shared clonotypes between healthy human individuals (dated by TCRdb to about 2020). CD8 naive samples were obtained by positive selection for CCR7 among CD45RO-negative cells, yielding a CD45RA+CCR7+ population from which TemRA cells were excluded. Library construction relied on the immunoSEQ multiplex PCR assay. Not all clones reach the TCRdb copy of this immuneACCESS table, which keeps in-frame sequences only. Checked studies attribute under half of the gap to unresolved V genes and leave the rest unexplained. Recorded for this sample are roughly 2.1 million clones; just over 90% of them occurred a single time. Jointly, the top ten make up 1.7% of the sample. Sequencing was done on a sample of naive CD8+ T cells from PBMCs. Interpreted using the paper, the cell subset or site label stands for: CD45RA+CCR7+. Receptors were obtained from a man aged 18 to 35 in good health. Some clones in this sample may be carry-over from other donors' samples.

The rearrangement uses TRBV28 and TRBJ2-1; 10 positions match TRBD1. V trimming: 6 bases; J trimming: 2 bases; junction bases outside the gene matches: 4. The CDR3 sequence is 15 residues long. Germline loops: CDR1 MDHEN, CDR2 SYDVKM. The CDR3 sequence is CASRPGTGAYNEQFF. The CDR3 DNA reads TGTGCCAGCAGACCCGGGACAGGGGCCTACAATGAGCAGTTCTTC.

V usage is TRBV28 and J usage is TRBJ1-3; D may be TRBD1 (5 bases). Per the germline V gene, CDR1 is MDHEN and CDR2 is SYDVKM. The ends were cut back, 2 bases at V and 9 bases at J, with 11 bases in the middle. The CDR3 has 13 residues. CDR3 protein: CASSLRGVRTIYF. CDR3 nucleotide sequence: TGTGCCAGCAGTTTAAGAGGGGTTCGCACCATATATTTT.

The CDR3 DNA reads TGTGCCAGCAGCCACACTAGCGGGTCGTCCTACGAGCAGTACTTC. Its translation is CASSHTSGSSYEQYF. The chain is built from TRBV11-2 and TRBJ2-7; 9 bases fit TRBD2. V dropped 5 bases and J dropped 1; count of bases not matched to a gene: 6. The CDR3 length is 15 residues. Germline V gene data show CDR1 as SGHAT and CDR2 as FQNNGV.

There are a few counts of this clone. The chain combines TRBV2 with TRBJ2-2, with D unclear. The CDR3 runs 12 residues. Germline assignment: CDR1 SNHLY and CDR2 FYNNEI. Trimming removed 3 bases at V and 5 bases at J, with 4 bases between. CDR3: CASSETTGELFF. The CDR3 DNA is TGTGCCAGCAGTGAGACTACCGGGGAGCTGTTTTTT.

The chain employs TRBV4-1 and TRBJ2-3, with 8 positions matching TRBD1. This CDR3 is built from 16 residues. Germline CDR1 reads MGHRA; CDR2 reads YSYEKL. The trim removed 2 bases at V and 4 bases at J, leaving 8 bases unmatched. The chain's CDR3 is CASSQTGLDRADTQYF. The DNA of the CDR3 is TGCGCCAGCAGCCAAACCGGATTGGACAGGGCAGATACGCAGTATTTT.

V is TRBV11-2 and J is TRBJ1-4; 8 positions agree with TRBD1. Germline loops: CDR1 SGHAT, CDR2 FQNNGV. The CDR3 spans 15 residues. V was clipped by 4 bases and J by 12 bases; unmatched bases: 13. The CDR3 DNA reads as TGTGCCAGCAGCTCGGGACGCGACAGGGGAAGGGAACTGTTTTTT. Its translation: CASSSGRDRGRELFF.

V usage is TRBV4-1 and J usage is TRBJ1-2; no clear D gene. Germline V gene data show CDR1 as MGHRA and CDR2 as YSYEKL. There are 15 residues in the CDR3. Trimming removed 4 bases at V and 2 bases at J, with 14 bases between. The CDR3 spells CASSRPDMENYGYTF. DNA of the CDR3: TGCGCCAGCAGCCGTCCAGACATGGAGAACTATGGCTACACCTTC.

This chain connects TRBV4-1 to TRBJ2-1; 9 nucleotides match TRBD2. Germline CDR1 is MGHRA and CDR2 is YSYEKL. Trimming at V came to 2 bases and at J to 1 base, leaving 3 bases not matched to a gene. The CDR3 contains 16 residues. The CDR3 loop is CASSQTSGPSYNEQFF. The CDR3 DNA reads as TGCGCCAGCAGCCAAACTAGCGGGCCTTCCTACAATGAGCAGTTCTTC.

The V and J genes are TRBV9 and TRBJ1-2; 8 bases are a match to TRBD1. Trimming removed 7 bases from V and 6 bases from J; junction bases left unmatched: 11. This CDR3 is built from 14 residues. Germline V CDR1 and CDR2: SGDLS, YYNGEE. The CDR3 loop reads CASSKEDRVNGYTF. The CDR3 nucleotides are TGTGCCAGCTCTAAAGAGGACAGGGTCAATGGCTACACCTTC.

The V and J genes are TRBV4-1 and TRBJ2-7; D call uncertain. V lost 4 bases, J lost 0 bases, and 13 bases lay in between. The CDR3 has 15 amino acids. Germline assignment: CDR1 MGHRA and CDR2 YSYEKL. CDR3 protein: CASSLGRHPSYEQYF. CDR3 nucleotides: TGCGCCAGCAGCCTCGGCCGGCACCCCTCCTACGAGCAGTACTTC.

The chain carries TRBV10-3 and TRBJ2-1, with 8 bases aligning to TRBD1. Trimming took 5 bases from V and 5 from J; bases not matched to a gene: 8. This CDR3 is 15 amino acids long. From germline, CDR1 is ENHRY and CDR2 SYGVKD. The CDR3 sequence is CAISQAYRGNNEQFF. DNA of the CDR3: TGTGCCATCAGTCAAGCTTACAGGGGGAACAATGAGCAGTTCTTC.

V usage is TRBV7-8 and J usage is TRBJ2-1; no clear D gene. The CDR3 has 16 residues. Germline V gene sequence: CDR1 SGHVS, CDR2 FQNEAQ. The V end was cut by 4 bases, the J end by 2 bases, with 15 bases between. The CDR3 here is CASSSGGEVAYNEQFF. The CDR3 DNA sequence: TGTGCCAGCAGCTCGGGCGGAGAAGTCGCCTACAATGAGCAGTTCTTC.

This sequence joins TRBV10-3 and TRBJ2-1; 11 bases are shared with TRBD2. V was clipped by 2 bases and J by 7 bases; unmatched bases: 16. In germline, CDR1 is ENHRY, CDR2 SYGVKD. This CDR3 has 19 amino acids. The CDR3 DNA reads as TGTGCCATCAGTGAGATTAAGACCGAACTAGCGGGAGTTTGTAATGAGCAGTTCTTC. Amino acids: CAISEIKTELAGVCNEQFF.

The CDR3 sequence is CASSVHRHGANVLTF. The DNA of the CDR3 is TGTGCCAGCAGTGTACACAGGCACGGGGCCAACGTCCTGACTTTC. This chain connects TRBV6-1 to TRBJ2-6, with a weak D call TRBD1 (5 bases). Trimming stripped 4 bases from V and 4 bases from J, with 11 bases between. The CDR3 is 15 residues long. Germline lookup yields CDR1 MNHNS and CDR2 SASEGT.

The chain has TRBV19 and TRBJ2-1; TRBD1 or TRBD2 may be the D gene (5 bases each). Per germline, CDR1 LNHDA and CDR2 SQIVND (reference sequence). The CDR3 is made up of 15 amino acids. V lost 10 bases, J lost 3 bases, and 19 bases lay in between. The DNA of the CDR3 is TGTGCCACTCGAGGGGAACCCGATAACTACAATGAGCAGTTCTTC. Amino acid sequence: CATRGEPDNYNEQFF.

The chain has TRBV9 and TRBJ2-2; a weak D match, TRBD2 (5 bases). Germline lookup yields CDR1 SGDLS and CDR2 YYNGEE. This CDR3 region has 18 residues. V was cut by 4 bases and J by 3 bases, with 22 bases left in between. The CDR3 sequence is CASSYTFLADGDTGELFF. The DNA of the CDR3 is TGTGCCAGCAGCTACACCTTTCTTGCTGACGGGGACACCGGGGAGCTGTTTTTT. Filled out from reference TRBV9 and TRBJ2-2, the complete variable domain reads DSGVTQTPKHLITATGQRVTLRCSPRSGDLSVYWYQQSLDQGLQFLIQYYNGEERAKGNILERFSAQQFPDLHSELNLSSLELGDSALYFCASSYTFLADGDTGELFFGEGSRLTVL.

V usage is TRBV5-1 and J usage is TRBJ2-5, with D tentatively TRBD1 (6 bases). V lost 4 bases and J 5 bases, leaving 12 bases between the germline ends. This CDR3 is built from 13 residues. CDR1 is SGHRS, CDR2 YFSETQ, per germline. CDR3 coding DNA: TGCGCCAGCAGCCTCAGGGGTAGGGAGACCCAGTACTTC. Encoded protein: CASSLRGRETQYF.

This rearrangement joins TRBV9 to TRBJ1-1; D unclear. Germline values: CDR1 SGDLS, CDR2 YYNGEE. The CDR3 runs 14 residues. V gave up 3 bases and J gave up 1 base, with 10 bases separating them. CDR3 loop: CASSAEDANTEAFF. CDR3 DNA sequence: TGTGCCAGCAGCGCTGAGGACGCGAACACTGAAGCTTTCTTT.

The chain has TRBV7-9 and TRBJ2-5; maybe TRBD1 (6 bases). Trimming removed 2 bases at V and 1 base at J, with 14 bases between. The CDR3 has 16 amino acids. CDR1 is SEHNR, CDR2 FQNEAQ, per germline (reference sequence). The CDR3 DNA sequence: TGTGCCAGCAGCTTATTTACCGGGACATTCCAAGAGACCCAGTACTTC. Encoded protein: CASSLFTGTFQETQYF.

The genes are TRBV15 and TRBJ2-5; possibly TRBD1 or TRBD2 for D (6 bases each). Germline CDR1 LNHNV, CDR2 YYDKDF (reference sequence). V was trimmed by 0 bases and J by 2 bases, leaving 16 bases between them. The CDR3 is 17 amino acids. The CDR3 spells CATSRDMVEGTQETQYF. The CDR3 coding sequence is TGTGCCACCAGCAGAGACATGGTGGAGGGGACACAAGAGACCCAGTACTTC.

This sequence joins TRBV4-3 and TRBJ2-7; possible D gene TRBD1, 5 bases. The V end lost 0 bases, the J end lost 2 bases, and 29 bases lay between the germline ends. CDR3 size: 21 residues. Looked up from germline, CDR1 is LGHNA and CDR2 is YSLEER. The CDR3 spells CASSQDDAGNPTSLVPYEQYF. CDR3 nucleotides: TGCGCCAGCAGCCAAGATGATGCAGGGAACCCAACCAGCCTTGTTCCCTACGAGCAGTACTTC.

V and J are TRBV9 and TRBJ2-7; possibly TRBD1 for D (5 bases). The CDR3 sequence is 14 residues long. Trimming took off 4 bases at V and 9 bases at J, with 20 bases between the two ends. CDR1 and CDR2 (germline): SGDLS, YYNGEE. The CDR3 nucleotides are TGTGCCAGCAGCTCAGGGTCGCCAAGGTGGGGGCAGTACTTC. Translated: CASSSGSPRWGQYF.

The chain joins TRBV28 to TRBJ2-7; 7 bases match TRBD1. Per germline, CDR1 MDHEN and CDR2 SYDVKM. J gave up 2 bases and V 5 bases, and 12 bases lay outside the gene matches. The CDR3 extends over 16 amino acids. The CDR3 region is CASSIIRTGRAYEQYF. CDR3 DNA: TGTGCCAGCAGTATAATCCGGACAGGCAGAGCCTACGAGCAGTACTTC.